The 29 T cell receptor beta chains below come from one sample, sequenced in a study of CD8 T cells in ankylosing spondylitis. Study-wide points: A TCR beta motif of 8 or 9 highly homologous variants appeared characteristic of ankylosing spondylitis blood.

Their cognate antigens are unknown. TCRdb passed the 5' RACE reads through MiXCR, listing each CDR3 protein once. Of about 540,000 distinct CDR3 sequences listed, about 13% are singletons. Sequencing used blood, either unsorted or a sorted T cell fraction (not recorded which). These receptors were taken from a male donor with ankylosing spondylitis.

This chain links TRBV10-3 with TRBJ2-2, with 11 positions matching TRBD2. The ends lost 0 bases at V and 5 bases at J; junction bases unmatched: 11. Per germline, CDR1 ENHRY and CDR2 SYGVKD. This CDR3 has 19 amino acids. CDR3 protein: CAISESQIAGGPRTGELFF. The CDR3, as DNA: TGTGCCATCAGTGAGTCTCAGATAGCGGGAGGGCCGAGGACCGGGGAGCTGTTTTTT.

This clonotype appeared a few times. J is TRBJ2-7 and V is TRBV9; D gene ambiguous. The CDR3 sequence is 13 residues long. The V gene lost 0 bases and the J gene lost 1 base, with 5 bases spanning the gap. CDR1 is SGDLS and CDR2 is YYNGEE in the germline V gene. Here the CDR3 reads CASSVDQSYEQYF. The CDR3 DNA reads TGTGCCAGCAGCGTAGACCAATCCTACGAGCAGTACTTC.

This clonotype was picked up a small number of times. J is TRBJ1-1 and V is TRBV7-2; D might be TRBD1 (5 bases). CDR1 is SGHTA and CDR2 is FQGNSA in the germline V gene. This CDR3 contains 13 residues. The V gene lost 5 bases and the J gene lost 6 bases, with 13 bases spanning the gap. CDR3 residues: CASSPGFVSEAFF. The CDR3 nucleotides read TGTGCCAGCAGCCCAGGGTTTGTCTCTGAAGCTTTCTTT.

In its sample, this clonotype was seen a few times. The chain links TRBV7-9 to TRBJ2-7; no reliable D call. Germline CDR1 is SEHNR and CDR2 is FQNEAQ (reference sequence). This CDR3 contains 13 residues. V shed 5 bases and J shed 3 bases, with 11 bases lying between them. The CDR3 DNA is TGTGCCAGCAGCAGTCTCTGGCTCTACGAGCAGTACTTC. It encodes CASSSLWLYEQYF.

This clonotype has more than one count but fewer than ten. The CDR3 DNA is TGTGCCAGCAGCCCCACTCGTCTTAGTCGGGGGGATACGCAGTATTTT. This translates into CASSPTRLSRGDTQYF. The chain employs TRBV7-2 and TRBJ2-3; D perhaps matches TRBD2 (6 bases). The CDR3 is 16 amino acids. Trimming shortened V by 5 bases and J by 6 bases, and 21 bases separated the two germline ends. From germline, CDR1 is SGHTA and CDR2 FQGNSA. Supplemented by reference TRBV7-2 and TRBJ2-3, the full variable domain reads GAGVSQSPSNKVTEKGKDVELRCDPISGHTALYWYRQSLGQGLEFLIYFQGNSAPDKSGLPSDRFSAERTGGSVSTLTIQRTQQEDSAVYLCASSPTRLSRGDTQYFGPGTRLTVL.

The CDR3: CATSRAGIGSPLHF. DNA for the CDR3: TGTGCCACCAGCAGAGCGGGGATCGGGTCACCCCTCCACTTT. V gene TRBV15 combines with J gene TRBJ1-6; D not resolved. Deletions cut 1 base from V and 10 bases from J, with 11 bases between. CDR1 and CDR2 from the germline V gene are LNHNV and YYDKDF (reference sequence). This CDR3 is built from 14 residues. Based on the CDR3 plus reference TRBV15 and TRBJ1-6, the full variable domain is DAMVIQNPRYQVTQFGKPVTLSCSQTLNHNVMYWYQQKSSQAPKLLFHYYDKDFNNEADTPDNFQSRRPNTSFCFLDIRSPGLGDTAMYLCATSRAGIGSPLHFGNGTRLTVT.

This clonotype was detected a few times. The rearrangement joins TRBV4-1 to TRBJ2-1, with 7 bases that match TRBD2. Germline CDR1 MGHRA, CDR2 YSYEKL. The CDR3 totals 13 residues. Trimming cost V 7 bases and J 2 bases; bases outside gene matches: 2. Written as DNA, the CDR3 is TGCGCCAGCATGGGGGGGGCCTACAATGAGCAGTTCTTC. This gives the protein CASMGGAYNEQFF.

The rearrangement joins TRBV5-1 to TRBJ1-3, with TRBD1 identical over 9 bases. The CDR3 is made up of 14 amino acids. The V segment lost 4 bases and the J segment 4 bases; nucleotides outside the gene matches: 3. Germline V gene sequence: CDR1 SGHRS, CDR2 YFSETQ. The CDR3 here is CASSTGTGGNTIYF. DNA of the CDR3: TGCGCCAGCAGCACCGGGACAGGGGGAAACACCATATATTTT.

In this sample, this clonotype turned up a few times. The V and J genes are TRBV25-1 and TRBJ2-1, with TRBD1 identical over 8 bases. Trimming cost V 1 base and J 8 bases; bases outside gene matches: 4. This CDR3 is 14 amino acids long. CDR1 is MGHDK, CDR2 SYGVNS, per germline. The CDR3 DNA sequence: TGTGCCAGCAGTGAATGTGACAGGGGTGATGAGCAGTTCTTC. As protein: CASSECDRGDEQFF.

The chain uses TRBV29-1 and TRBJ2-5, with D possibly being TRBD1 (6 bases). Trimming left V 4 bases short and J 2 bases short, with 11 bases between. This CDR3 has 13 amino acids. The V gene's germline CDR1 is SQVTM and CDR2 ANQGSEA. For the CDR3, the DNA is TGCAGCGTTGGGGCAGGGGATCAAGAGACCCAGTACTTC. It encodes CSVGAGDQETQYF.

The chain has TRBV27 and TRBJ2-7; tentatively, D is TRBD1 or TRBD2 (5 bases each). Germline assignment: CDR1 MNHEY and CDR2 SMNVEV (reference sequence). The CDR3 runs 14 residues. The V gene lost 2 bases and the J gene lost 5 bases, with 13 bases spanning the gap. CDR3 in amino acids: CASSLQGVTHEQYF. CDR3 bases: TGTGCCAGCAGTTTACAGGGAGTTACCCACGAGCAGTACTTC.

CDR3 sequence reads: CATSDLAEANTGELFF. The CDR3 bases are TGTGCCACCAGTGATTTGGCGGAAGCGAACACCGGGGAGCTGTTTTTT. The genes are TRBV24-1 and TRBJ2-2; D not resolved. Trimming pared 0 bases from V and 0 bases from J, leaving 7 bases between. This CDR3 is 16 amino acids long. Germline CDR1 reads KGHDR; CDR2 reads SFDVKD.

This clonotype was seen a few times. The chain carries TRBV20-1 and TRBJ2-3; 8 bases align to TRBD2. V gave up 3 bases and J gave up 1 base; unmatched junction bases: 6. Germline assignment: CDR1 DFQATT and CDR2 SNEGSKA (reference sequence). The CDR3 contains 15 residues. The DNA of the CDR3 is TGCAGTGCTAGCCACAGCGGGAGTGGCACAGATACGCAGTATTTT. Protein sequence: CSASHSGSGTDTQYF.

The rearrangement joins TRBV20-1 to TRBJ2-1; the D gene could be TRBD1 or TRBD2 (5 bases each). Looked up from germline, CDR1 is DFQATT and CDR2 is SNEGSKA (reference sequence). V was cut by 5 bases and J by 4 bases, with 15 bases left in between. This CDR3 is built from 14 residues. CDR3 residues: CSAERGEDYNEQFF. CDR3 in DNA: TGCAGTGCTGAGAGAGGGGAAGATTACAATGAGCAGTTCTTC.

This chain connects TRBV30 to TRBJ2-7, with a tentative D call TRBD1 (6 bases). The CDR3 covers 11 residues. Per the germline V gene, CDR1 is GTSNPN and CDR2 is SVGIG (reference sequence). V gave up 4 bases and J gave up 6 bases, with 10 bases separating them. The CDR3 DNA reads as TGTGCCTGGACAACAGGGCTCGAGCAGTACTTC. Translating gives CAWTTGLEQYF.

The chain uses TRBV24-1 and TRBJ1-5; D is possibly TRBD1 (6 bases). Germline CDR1 KGHDR, CDR2 SFDVKD. This CDR3 has 15 residues. With 2 bases removed from V and 3 bases from J, the gap between germline ends came to 10 bases. The CDR3 is CATSDSDRTNQPQHF. The CDR3 region has the DNA TGTGCCACCAGTGATTCCGACAGGACCAATCAGCCCCAGCATTTT.

This clonotype was seen more than once but under ten times. V usage is TRBV28 and J usage is TRBJ2-3, with D tentatively TRBD1 or TRBD2 (5 bases each). This CDR3 has 15 residues. Trimming pared 3 bases from V and 6 bases from J, leaving 16 bases between. Germline CDR1 MDHEN, CDR2 SYDVKM. CDR3 residues: CASSFRGATGDTQYF. The CDR3 nucleotides read TGTGCCAGCAGTTTCCGTGGGGCAACGGGGGATACGCAGTATTTT.

This clonotype has a count of ten or more. V and J are TRBV4-1 and TRBJ2-1, with D maybe TRBD1 (6 bases). Per the germline V gene, CDR1 is MGHRA and CDR2 is YSYEKL. V was pared by 1 base and J by 7 bases, with 14 bases between. The CDR3 is 15 amino acids. The CDR3 sequence is CASSQGQGFGNEQFF. DNA of the CDR3: TGCGCCAGCAGCCAAGGGCAGGGGTTTGGGAATGAGCAGTTCTTC.

The chain links TRBV21-1 to TRBJ1-1. TRBV21-1 is a pseudogene locus. The CDR3 has 20 residues. CDR3 bases: TGTGCCAGCAGCAAACCCGGTCAACCTGGGAGGGAGGTCATGAACACTGAAGCTTTCTTT. Translating it yields CASSKPGQPGREVMNTEAFF.

This clonotype was picked up a small number of times. V is TRBV24-1 and J is TRBJ2-5; the D is unclear. V lost 0 bases to trimming and J lost 1 base, with 8 bases between them. CDR3 length: 15 residues. Germline CDR1 KGHDR, CDR2 SFDVKD. CDR3 loop: CATSDLSPSQETQYF. CDR3 DNA: TGTGCCACCAGTGATTTGAGTCCTAGCCAAGAGACCCAGTACTTC.

The DNA of the CDR3 is TGTGCCAGCAGTTTAGCGACGGGGGGGCTAGTTTACAATGAGCAGTTCTTC. Residues: CASSLATGGLVYNEQFF. The rearrangement uses TRBV12-3 or TRBV12-4 and TRBJ2-1; 8 positions match TRBD2. The CDR3 extends over 17 amino acids. V trimming: 0 bases; J trimming: 4 bases; junction bases outside the gene matches: 8.

The rearrangement uses TRBV6-2 or TRBV6-3 and TRBJ2-1, with 8 nucleotides matching TRBD2. The CDR3 length is 15 residues. V trimming: 6 bases; J trimming: 7 bases; junction bases outside the gene matches: 11. From germline, CDR1 is MNHEY and CDR2 SVGEGT. As DNA, the CDR3 is TGTGCCAGCAGAAAAGCGGGAGAGTATAGGAATGAGCAGTTCTTC. Its protein product is CASRKAGEYRNEQFF.

V and J are TRBV12-3 or TRBV12-4 and TRBJ1-1; tentative D call: TRBD1 (5 bases). Trimming cost V 10 bases and J 1 base, with 10 bases left between them. This CDR3 spans 12 amino acids. The CDR3 DNA is TGTGCCACAGCCGGGGGGAACACTGAAGCTTTCTTT. It specifies CATAGGNTEAFF.

This clonotype has only a few counts. The chain recombines TRBV5-1 with TRBJ2-1; 15 positions match TRBD2. V lost 4 bases and J lost 9; bases outside the gene matches: 8. Germline V gene lookup returns CDR1 SGHRS and CDR2 YFSETQ. The CDR3 runs 16 residues. The CDR3 sequence is CASSTGTSGRFGEQFF. DNA of the CDR3: TGCGCCAGCAGCACCGGGACTAGCGGGAGGTTCGGTGAGCAGTTCTTC.

This clonotype came up a few times. The rearrangement links TRBV7-2 to TRBJ2-7, with 14 bases fitting TRBD2. The CDR3 extends over 16 amino acids. Germline values: CDR1 SGHTA, CDR2 FQGNSA. Trimming removed 5 bases from V and 4 bases from J; junction bases left unmatched: 7. The chain's CDR3 is CASSRGTSGSRYEQYF. DNA for the CDR3: TGTGCCAGCAGCCGCGGGACTAGCGGGAGTAGATACGAGCAGTACTTC.

J is TRBJ1-1 and V is TRBV5-4; no firm D call. The CDR3 spans 15 residues. V lost 4 bases, J lost 1 base, and 14 bases lay in between. Germline lookup yields CDR1 SGHNT and CDR2 YYREEE (reference sequence). DNA of the CDR3: TGTGCCAGCAGCCTCGTGACGGCCAAGAACACTGAAGCTTTCTTT. It codes for CASSLVTAKNTEAFF. Together with reference TRBV5-4 and TRBJ1-1, the CDR3 gives the full variable domain: ETGVTQSPTHLIKTRGQQVTLRCSSQSGHNTVSWYQQALGQGPQFIFQYYREEENGRGNFPPRFSGLQFPNYSSELNVNALELDDSALYLCASSLVTAKNTEAFFGQGTRLTVV.

This clonotype was detected only a few times. This chain links TRBV11-2 with TRBJ2-1; 15 bases map to TRBD2. Germline V gives CDR1 SGHAT, CDR2 FQNNGV. The V gene end was trimmed by 5 bases and the J gene end by 0 bases; junction bases not matched to a gene: 11. The CDR3 is 20 residues long. This chain's CDR3 is CASSLMGLAGGPISYNEQFF. The CDR3, as DNA: TGTGCCAGCAGCCTGATGGGACTAGCGGGAGGACCTATCTCCTACAATGAGCAGTTCTTC.

This clonotype turned up a few times. The genes are TRBV5-1 and TRBJ1-4; D is undetermined. The V gene's germline CDR1 is SGHRS and CDR2 YFSETQ. CDR3 length: 14 amino acids. Trimming took 4 bases from V and 7 from J, leaving 14 bases between them. The CDR3 coding sequence is TGCGCCAGCAGCGCTGGTCAAGGACTTGAAAAACTGTTTTTT. Its translation: CASSAGQGLEKLFF.

V gene TRBV29-1 combines with J gene TRBJ1-1, with TRBD1 matching over 12 bases. The V gene end was trimmed by 7 bases and the J gene end by 5 bases; junction bases not matched to a gene: 8. The CDR3 sequence is 14 residues long. CDR1 SQVTM and CDR2 ANQGSEA come from the germline V gene. The DNA of the CDR3 is TGCAGCGCATACCCGGGACAGGGGGCGACTGAAGCTTTCTTT. The encoded protein is CSAYPGQGATEAFF. The variable domain in full, completed from reference TRBV29-1 and TRBJ1-1, reads SAVISQKPSRDICQRGTSLTIQCQVDSQVTMMFWYRQQPGQSLTLIATANQGSEATYESGFVIDKFPISRPNLTFSTLTVSNMSPEDSSIYLCSAYPGQGATEAFFGQGTRLTVV.